This T cell receptor beta chain is drawn from a study of T cells in Graves' hyperthyroidism and ophthalmopathy. This clonotype was seen at least ten times. What it binds is not known. TCR beta CDR3 region amplification was performed from RNA transcripts. The study used the HTBI primer set for a first-round RT-PCR of the TCR CDR3. Each CDR3 protein is one row after TCRdb ran MiXCR on the multiplex PCR reads. The sample carries 350,000 to 450,000 distinct CDR3 sequences, roughly 14% recorded once. This CDR3 has 11 amino acids. Trimming cost V 3 bases and J 7 bases, with 6 bases left between them. The germline gives CDR1 SGHVS, CDR2 FNYEAQ. No progression to ophthalmopathy during 18 months of follow-up defined stable disease. Regarding the study as a whole: Ophthalmopathy was distinguished from stable hyperthyroidism by 13 V-J signatures. Peripheral blood also featured most of the thyroid clonotypes expanded above 0.001.

The sequencing input was blood. The V gene is TRBV7-6, the J gene TRBJ2-5; D is unresolved. This clonotype was obtained from a woman aged 55-70 years with Graves' hyperthyroidism. Here the CDR3 DNA reads TGTGCCAGCAGCTTCGGGCTGACCCAGTACTTC. It encodes CASSFGLTQYF.